The rows below give T cell receptor beta chains drawn from one sample of a study of blood T cell repertoires in COVID-19. The assay was immunoSEQ multiplex PCR, and TCRdb's table has in-frame clones only and misses some. The top ten clones hold approximately 15% of a sample with about 100,000 clones, 91% of them seen once. Specimen: peripheral blood. Receptors were obtained from a man in his forties or fifties with acute or convalescent COVID-19. Both conserved end residues are part of each CDR3. The D gene is left open where the match is weak. Size is omitted from some rows. Given values are once, few, many or a class for expanded clones.

V gene: TRBV3-1/TRBV3-2; clone size: few; J gene: TRBJ1-2; D gene: TRBD1; CDR3 protein: CASSFGQDYGYTF; CDR3 DNA: TGTGCCAGCAGCTTTGGACAGGACTATGGCTACACCTTC
V gene: TRBV5-1; clone size: NA; J gene: TRBJ2-5; D gene: NA; CDR3 protein: CASSPDSPQETQYF; CDR3 DNA: TGCGCCAGCAGCCCGGACTCCCCCCAAGAGACCCAGTACTTC
V gene: TRBV4-3; clone size: NA; J gene: TRBJ1-1; D gene: NA; CDR3 protein: CASSQDRDRGEAFF; CDR3 DNA: TGCGCCAGCAGCCAAGATCGTGACCGGGGGGAAGCTTTCTTT
V gene: TRBV12-3/TRBV12-4; clone size: NA; J gene: TRBJ1-1; D gene: TRBD1; CDR3 protein: CASSLQGSTEAFF; CDR3 DNA: TGTGCCAGCAGCCTACAGGGGAGCACTGAAGCTTTCTTT
V gene: TRBV6-4; clone size: NA; J gene: TRBJ2-2; D gene: NA; CDR3 protein: CASTDVAGTGELFF; CDR3 DNA: TGTGCCAGCACCGACGTCGCGGGGACCGGGGAGCTGTTTTTT
V gene: TRBV6-5; clone size: once; J gene: TRBJ1-2; D gene: NA; CDR3 protein: CASSYATRTGYTF; CDR3 DNA: TGTGCCAGCAGTTACGCGACAAGGACAGGCTACACCTTC
V gene: TRBV19; clone size: NA; J gene: TRBJ2-3; D gene: NA; CDR3 protein: CASMPQGSGTDTQYF; CDR3 DNA: TGTGCCAGTATGCCCCAGGGCAGTGGCACAGATACGCAGTATTTT
V gene: TRBV5-1; clone size: NA; J gene: TRBJ1-1; D gene: NA; CDR3 protein: CASSEGLVMNTEAFF; CDR3 DNA: TGCGCCAGCTCCGAGGGTTTGGTGATGAACACTGAAGCTTTCTTT
V gene: TRBV27; clone size: NA; J gene: TRBJ2-4; D gene: TRBD2; CDR3 protein: CASSLRAGGLDIQYF; CDR3 DNA: TGTGCCAGCAGTTTAAGGGCGGGGGGGCTAGACATTCAGTACTTC
V gene: TRBV7-9; clone size: NA; J gene: TRBJ2-7; D gene: TRBD2; CDR3 protein: CASSLEVRGAYEQYF; CDR3 DNA: TGTGCCAGCAGCTTAGAGGTGCGGGGGGCCTACGAGCAGTACTTC
V gene: TRBV2; clone size: NA; J gene: TRBJ2-5; D gene: TRBD2; CDR3 protein: CASRDSGGPQETQYF; CDR3 DNA: TGTGCCAGCAGGGATAGCGGGGGGCCTCAAGAGACCCAGTACTTC
V gene: TRBV5-1; clone size: NA; J gene: TRBJ2-2; D gene: NA; CDR3 protein: CASKWGTLDTGELFF; CDR3 DNA: TGCGCCAGCAAGTGGGGGACTTTAGACACCGGGGAGCTGTTTTTT
V gene: TRBV19; clone size: NA; J gene: TRBJ2-7; D gene: TRBD2; CDR3 protein: CASSPPPGGYYEQYF; CDR3 DNA: TGTGCCAGTAGTCCCCCCCCGGGGGGTTACTACGAGCAGTACTTC
V gene: TRBV10-3; clone size: NA; J gene: TRBJ1-1; D gene: NA; CDR3 protein: CAISGRGLNTEAFF; CDR3 DNA: TGTGCCATCTCGGGGAGGGGACTGAACACTGAAGCTTTCTTT
V gene: TRBV6-6; clone size: NA; J gene: TRBJ1-1; D gene: TRBD1; CDR3 protein: CASSKTGEAFF; CDR3 DNA: TGTGCCAGCAGTAAGACAGGGGAAGCTTTCTTT
V gene: TRBV7-2; clone size: NA; J gene: TRBJ2-1; D gene: TRBD1; CDR3 protein: CASSPRLRDRGTGEQFF; CDR3 DNA: TGTGCCAGCAGCCCGCGGCTCAGGGACAGGGGTACTGGTGAGCAGTTCTTC
V gene: TRBV29-1; clone size: NA; J gene: TRBJ2-3; D gene: TRBD1; CDR3 protein: CSVADRGDSQDTQYF; CDR3 DNA: TGCAGCGTTGCGGACAGGGGCGATTCCCAAGATACGCAGTATTTT
V gene: TRBV18; clone size: NA; J gene: TRBJ2-2; D gene: NA; CDR3 protein: CASSPYSTNTGELFF; CDR3 DNA: TGTGCCAGCTCACCCTACAGTACGAACACCGGGGAGCTGTTTTTT
V gene: TRBV7-8; clone size: few; J gene: TRBJ2-7; D gene: NA; CDR3 protein: CASSLVGATGEQYF; CDR3 DNA: TGTGCCAGCAGCTTAGTGGGGGCGACGGGGGAGCAGTACTTC
V gene: TRBV14; clone size: NA; J gene: TRBJ1-1; D gene: NA; CDR3 protein: CASSLKRTHTEAFF; CDR3 DNA: TGTGCCAGCAGCTTAAAGAGGACTCACACTGAAGCTTTCTTT
V gene: TRBV6-5; clone size: NA; J gene: TRBJ2-3; D gene: NA; CDR3 protein: CASRQNTDTQYF; CDR3 DNA: TGTGCCAGCAGACAGAACACAGATACGCAGTATTTT
V gene: TRBV5-4; clone size: NA; J gene: TRBJ2-7; D gene: TRBD1; CDR3 protein: CASSVDRGSEQYF; CDR3 DNA: TGTGCCAGCAGCGTGGACAGGGGATCCGAGCAGTACTTC
V gene: TRBV30; clone size: NA; J gene: TRBJ1-5; D gene: TRBD1; CDR3 protein: CAWGGQGAQPQHF; CDR3 DNA: TGTGCCTGGGGAGGACAGGGGGCACAGCCCCAGCATTTT
V gene: TRBV7-6; clone size: NA; J gene: TRBJ2-1; D gene: NA; CDR3 protein: CASSLAGRYNEQFF; CDR3 DNA: TGTGCCAGCAGCTTAGCTGGCAGGTACAATGAGCAGTTCTTC
V gene: TRBV5-4; clone size: NA; J gene: TRBJ1-2; D gene: NA; CDR3 protein: CASSFRDGYTF; CDR3 DNA: TGTGCCAGCAGCTTCCGGGATGGCTACACCTTC
V gene: TRBV5-6; clone size: NA; J gene: TRBJ2-4; D gene: NA; CDR3 protein: CASSLYRAPPVGAKNIQYF; CDR3 DNA: TGTGCCAGCAGCTTGTACAGGGCACCCCCGGTAGGTGCCAAAAACATTCAGTACTTC
V gene: TRBV27; clone size: NA; J gene: TRBJ1-2; D gene: NA; CDR3 protein: CASRQENYGYTF; CDR3 DNA: TGTGCCAGCCGACAGGAGAACTATGGCTACACCTTC
V gene: TRBV14; clone size: NA; J gene: TRBJ2-3; D gene: NA; CDR3 protein: CASSRTGTTDTQYF; CDR3 DNA: TGTGCCAGCAGCCGAACAGGGACCACAGATACGCAGTATTTT
V gene: TRBV7-9; clone size: NA; J gene: TRBJ1-1; D gene: NA; CDR3 protein: CASRRGEGPMNTEAFF; CDR3 DNA: TGTGCCAGCAGGCGGGGAGAGGGGCCCATGAACACTGAAGCTTTCTTT
V gene: TRBV2; clone size: NA; J gene: TRBJ2-1; D gene: TRBD1; CDR3 protein: CASSGQGINEQFF; CDR3 DNA: TGTGCCAGCAGTGGACAGGGGATCAATGAGCAGTTCTTC
V gene: TRBV19; clone size: NA; J gene: TRBJ1-1; D gene: TRBD1; CDR3 protein: CASSPRDRGMNTEAFF; CDR3 DNA: TGTGCCAGTAGCCCCAGGGACAGGGGAATGAACACTGAAGCTTTCTTT
V gene: TRBV5-1; clone size: NA; J gene: TRBJ1-2; D gene: NA; CDR3 protein: CASSPEGVPSSGYTF; CDR3 DNA: TGCGCCAGCAGCCCTGAGGGGGTCCCCTCCAGTGGCTACACCTTC
V gene: TRBV11-2; clone size: NA; J gene: TRBJ1-1; D gene: NA; CDR3 protein: CASSPGQRNVAEAFF; CDR3 DNA: TGTGCCAGCAGCCCCGGACAGAGGAACGTCGCTGAAGCTTTCTTT
V gene: TRBV7-2; clone size: once; J gene: TRBJ2-1; D gene: NA; CDR3 protein: CASGGRSYNEQFF; CDR3 DNA: TGTGCCAGCGGGGGGAGGTCTTACAATGAGCAGTTCTTC
V gene: TRBV5-1; clone size: NA; J gene: TRBJ2-5; D gene: NA; CDR3 protein: CASSLYAGWETQYF; CDR3 DNA: TGCGCCAGCAGCTTGTACGCAGGGTGGGAGACCCAGTACTTC
V gene: TRBV3-1/TRBV3-2; clone size: few; J gene: TRBJ2-1; D gene: TRBD2; CDR3 protein: CASSQRTSGYNEQFF; CDR3 DNA: TGTGCCAGCAGCCAACGGACTAGCGGGTACAATGAGCAGTTCTTC
V gene: TRBV6-6; clone size: NA; J gene: TRBJ1-1; D gene: NA; CDR3 protein: CASTLQGGGAFF; CDR3 DNA: TGTGCCAGCACCCTACAGGGTGGTGGAGCTTTCTTT
V gene: TRBV2; clone size: NA; J gene: TRBJ1-1; D gene: NA; CDR3 protein: CASNGVSVTEAFF; CDR3 DNA: TGTGCCAGCAATGGAGTCTCGGTCACTGAAGCTTTCTTT
V gene: TRBV27; clone size: NA; J gene: TRBJ1-4; D gene: NA; CDR3 protein: CASSLLGGFANEKLFF; CDR3 DNA: TGTGCCAGCAGTTTATTAGGGGGATTTGCTAATGAAAAACTGTTTTTT
V gene: TRBV28; clone size: once; J gene: TRBJ2-3; D gene: TRBD2; CDR3 protein: CASRVSGGSTDTQYF; CDR3 DNA: TGTGCCAGTCGGGTTAGCGGGGGGTCCACAGATACGCAGTATTTT
V gene: TRBV4-1; clone size: NA; J gene: TRBJ1-2; D gene: NA; CDR3 protein: CASSRGTGYGYTF; CDR3 DNA: TGCGCCAGCAGCCGCGGGACTGGCTATGGCTACACCTTC